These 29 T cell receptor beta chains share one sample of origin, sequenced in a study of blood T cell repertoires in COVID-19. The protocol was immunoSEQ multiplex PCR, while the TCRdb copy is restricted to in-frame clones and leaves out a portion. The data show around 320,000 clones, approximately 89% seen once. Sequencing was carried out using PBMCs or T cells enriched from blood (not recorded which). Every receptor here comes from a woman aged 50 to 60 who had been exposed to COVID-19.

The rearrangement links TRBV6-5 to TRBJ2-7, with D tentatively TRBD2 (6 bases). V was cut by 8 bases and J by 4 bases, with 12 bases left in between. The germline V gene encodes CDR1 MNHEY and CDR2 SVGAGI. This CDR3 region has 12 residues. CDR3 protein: CASAREAYEQYF. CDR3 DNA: TGTGCCAGCGCCAGGGAGGCTTACGAGCAGTACTTC.

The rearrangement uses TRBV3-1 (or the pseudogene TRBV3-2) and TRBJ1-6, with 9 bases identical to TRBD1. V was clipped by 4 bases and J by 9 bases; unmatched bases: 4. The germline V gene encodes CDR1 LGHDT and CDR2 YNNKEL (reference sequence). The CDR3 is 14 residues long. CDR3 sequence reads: CASSPQGAFSPLHF. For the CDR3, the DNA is TGTGCCAGCAGCCCACAGGGGGCGTTTTCACCCCTCCACTTT.

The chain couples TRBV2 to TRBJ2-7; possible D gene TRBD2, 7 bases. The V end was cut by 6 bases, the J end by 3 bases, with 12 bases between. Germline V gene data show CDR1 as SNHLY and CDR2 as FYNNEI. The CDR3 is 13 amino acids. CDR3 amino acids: CASSRGAYYEQYF. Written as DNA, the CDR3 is TGTGCCAGCAGCCGGGGGGCCTACTACGAGCAGTACTTC.

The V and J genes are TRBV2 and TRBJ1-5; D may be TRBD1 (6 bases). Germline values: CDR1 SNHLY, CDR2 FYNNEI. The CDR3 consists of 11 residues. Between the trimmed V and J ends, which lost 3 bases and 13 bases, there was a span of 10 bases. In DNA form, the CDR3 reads TGTGCCAGCAGTGACGCCGGGACACAGCATTTT. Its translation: CASSDAGTQHF.

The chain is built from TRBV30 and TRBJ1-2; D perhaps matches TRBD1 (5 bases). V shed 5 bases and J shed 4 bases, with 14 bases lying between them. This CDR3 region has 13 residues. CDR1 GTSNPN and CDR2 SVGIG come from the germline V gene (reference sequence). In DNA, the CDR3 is TGTGCCTGGCAAAAGGGGTACACCTATGGCTACACCTTC. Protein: CAWQKGYTYGYTF.

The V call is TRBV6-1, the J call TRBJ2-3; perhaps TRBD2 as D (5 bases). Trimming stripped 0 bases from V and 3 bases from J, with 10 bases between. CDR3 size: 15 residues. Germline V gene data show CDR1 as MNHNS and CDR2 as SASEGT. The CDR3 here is CASSEADFTTDTQYF. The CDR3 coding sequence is TGTGCCAGCAGTGAAGCGGACTTTACAACAGATACGCAGTATTTT.

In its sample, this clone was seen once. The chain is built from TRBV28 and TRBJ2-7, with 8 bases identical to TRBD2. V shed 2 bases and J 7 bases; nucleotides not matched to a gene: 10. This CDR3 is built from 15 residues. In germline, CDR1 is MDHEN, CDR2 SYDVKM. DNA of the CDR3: TGTGCCAGCAGTTTACCCAGCGGGGGACTGTGGGAGCAGTACTTC. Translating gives CASSLPSGGLWEQYF. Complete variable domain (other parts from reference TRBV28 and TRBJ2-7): DVKVTQSSRYLVKRTGEKVFLECVQDMDHENMFWYRQDPGLGLRLIYFSYDVKMKEKGDIPEGYSVSREKKERFSLILESASTNQTSMYLCASSLPSGGLWEQYFGPGTRLTVT.

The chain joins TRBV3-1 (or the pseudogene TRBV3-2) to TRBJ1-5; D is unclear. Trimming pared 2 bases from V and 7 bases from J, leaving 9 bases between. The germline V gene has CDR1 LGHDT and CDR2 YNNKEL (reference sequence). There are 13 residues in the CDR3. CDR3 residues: CASSQNGEQPQHF. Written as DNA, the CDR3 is TGTGCCAGCAGCCAAAATGGGGAGCAGCCCCAGCATTTT.

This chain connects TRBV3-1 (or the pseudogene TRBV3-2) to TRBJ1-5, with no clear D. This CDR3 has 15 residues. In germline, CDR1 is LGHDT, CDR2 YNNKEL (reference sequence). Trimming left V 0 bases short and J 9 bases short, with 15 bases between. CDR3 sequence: CASSQDYDVRGPQHF. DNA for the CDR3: TGTGCCAGCAGCCAAGATTACGACGTAAGAGGGCCCCAGCATTTT.

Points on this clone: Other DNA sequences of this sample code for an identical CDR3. The CDR3 loop is CASSQGQLNYGYTF. In nucleotides, the CDR3 is TGTGCCAGCAGCCAAGGACAGCTCAACTATGGCTACACCTTC. This rearrangement joins TRBV3-1 (or the pseudogene TRBV3-2) to TRBJ1-2, with D perhaps matching TRBD1 (5 bases). With 1 base removed from V and 2 bases from J, the gap between germline ends came to 8 bases. From germline, CDR1 is LGHDT and CDR2 YNNKEL (reference sequence). CDR3 length: 14 residues.

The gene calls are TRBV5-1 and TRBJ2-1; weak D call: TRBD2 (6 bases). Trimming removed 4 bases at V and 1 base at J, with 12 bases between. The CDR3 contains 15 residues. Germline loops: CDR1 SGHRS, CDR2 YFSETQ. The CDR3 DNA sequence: TGCGCCAGCAGCCCTTCGCGGGGATCCTACAATGAGCAGTTCTTC. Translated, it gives CASSPSRGSYNEQFF.

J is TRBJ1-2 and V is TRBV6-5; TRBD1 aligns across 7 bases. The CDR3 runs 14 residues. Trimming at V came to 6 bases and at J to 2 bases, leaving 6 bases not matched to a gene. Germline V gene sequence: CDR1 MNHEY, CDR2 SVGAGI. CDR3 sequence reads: CASRETGKNYGYTF. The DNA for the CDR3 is TGTGCCAGCAGGGAGACAGGGAAGAACTATGGCTACACCTTC.

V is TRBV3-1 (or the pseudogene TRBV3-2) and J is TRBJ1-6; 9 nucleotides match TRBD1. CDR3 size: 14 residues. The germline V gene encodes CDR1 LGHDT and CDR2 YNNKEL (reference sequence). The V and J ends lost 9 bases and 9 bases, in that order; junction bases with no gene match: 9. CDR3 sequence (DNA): TGTGCCAGTACGCTGAGGACAGGGGCTTCACCCCTCCACTTT. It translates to CASTLRTGASPLHF.

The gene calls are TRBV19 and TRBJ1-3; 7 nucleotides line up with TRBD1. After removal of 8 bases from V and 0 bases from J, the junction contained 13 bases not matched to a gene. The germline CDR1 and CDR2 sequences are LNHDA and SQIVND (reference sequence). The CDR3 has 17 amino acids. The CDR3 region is CASSKGDRVISGNTIYF. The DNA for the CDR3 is TGTGCCAGTTCGAAAGGGGACAGAGTGATCTCTGGAAACACCATATATTTT.

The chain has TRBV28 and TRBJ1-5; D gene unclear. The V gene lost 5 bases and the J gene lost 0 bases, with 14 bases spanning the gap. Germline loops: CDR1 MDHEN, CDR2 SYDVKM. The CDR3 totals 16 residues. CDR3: CASSQVGLYSNQPQHF. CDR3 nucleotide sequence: TGTGCCAGCAGTCAGGTTGGCCTTTATAGCAATCAGCCCCAGCATTTT.

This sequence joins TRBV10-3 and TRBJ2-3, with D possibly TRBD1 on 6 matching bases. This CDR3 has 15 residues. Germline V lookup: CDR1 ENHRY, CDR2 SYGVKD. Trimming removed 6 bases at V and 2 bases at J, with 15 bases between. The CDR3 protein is CAISPQGSHTDTQYF. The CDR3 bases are TGTGCCATCAGCCCGCAGGGGAGCCACACAGATACGCAGTATTTT.

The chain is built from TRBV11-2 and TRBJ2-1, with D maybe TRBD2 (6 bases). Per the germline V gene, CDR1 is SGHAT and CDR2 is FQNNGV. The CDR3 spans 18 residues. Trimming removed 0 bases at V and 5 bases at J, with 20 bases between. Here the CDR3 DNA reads TGTGCCAGCAGCTTAGATCCACGGGTACAGACTAGAGACAATGAGCAGTTCTTC. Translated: CASSLDPRVQTRDNEQFF.

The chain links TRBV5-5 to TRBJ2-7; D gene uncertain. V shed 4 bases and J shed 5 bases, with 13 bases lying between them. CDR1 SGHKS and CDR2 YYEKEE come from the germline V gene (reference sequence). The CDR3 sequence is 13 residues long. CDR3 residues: CASSQRLANEQYF. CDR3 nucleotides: TGTGCCAGCAGCCAGCGTTTGGCTAACGAGCAGTACTTC.

The CDR3 sequence: CASSALQGVYNEQFF. CDR3 bases: TGTGCCAGCAGTGCACTACAGGGCGTGTACAATGAGCAGTTCTTC. The gene calls are TRBV25-1 and TRBJ2-1; perhaps TRBD1 as D (6 bases). The germline V gene encodes CDR1 MGHDK and CDR2 SYGVNS. The CDR3 loop spans 15 amino acids. V was pared by 4 bases and J by 4 bases, with 14 bases between.

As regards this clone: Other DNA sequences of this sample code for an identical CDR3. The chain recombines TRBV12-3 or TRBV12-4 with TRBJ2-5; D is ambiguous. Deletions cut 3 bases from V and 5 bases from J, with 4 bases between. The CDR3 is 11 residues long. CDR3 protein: CASSFGETQYF. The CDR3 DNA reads TGTGCCAGCAGTTTCGGGGAGACCCAGTACTTC.

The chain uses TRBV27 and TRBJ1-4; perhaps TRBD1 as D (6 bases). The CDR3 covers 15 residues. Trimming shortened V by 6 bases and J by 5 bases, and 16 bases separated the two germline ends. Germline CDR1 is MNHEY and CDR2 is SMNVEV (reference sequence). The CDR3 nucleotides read TGTGCCAGCAGAACCACAGGGTTGTTGAATGAAAAACTGTTTTTT. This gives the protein CASRTTGLLNEKLFF.

The CDR3: CASTGDRNQPQHF. The CDR3 region has the DNA TGTGCCAGTACCGGGGACAGGAATCAGCCCCAGCATTTT. This chain links TRBV19 with TRBJ1-5; 8 bases agree with TRBD1. The CDR3 contains 13 residues. Per germline, CDR1 LNHDA and CDR2 SQIVND (reference sequence). V lost 7 bases and J lost 4; bases outside the gene matches: 3.

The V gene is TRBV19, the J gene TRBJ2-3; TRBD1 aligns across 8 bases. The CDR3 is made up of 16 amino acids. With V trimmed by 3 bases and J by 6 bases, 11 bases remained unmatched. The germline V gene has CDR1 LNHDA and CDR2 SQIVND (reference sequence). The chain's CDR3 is CASSIRTGSNGDTQYF. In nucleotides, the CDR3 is TGTGCCAGTAGTATCCGGACAGGGAGTAATGGGGATACGCAGTATTTT.

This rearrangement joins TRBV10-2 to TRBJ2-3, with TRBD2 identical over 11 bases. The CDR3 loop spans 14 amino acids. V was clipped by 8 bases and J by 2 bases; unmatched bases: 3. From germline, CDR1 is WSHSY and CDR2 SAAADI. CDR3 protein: CASRSGGATDTQYF. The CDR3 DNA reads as TGCGCCAGCCGTAGCGGGGGGGCCACAGATACGCAGTATTTT.

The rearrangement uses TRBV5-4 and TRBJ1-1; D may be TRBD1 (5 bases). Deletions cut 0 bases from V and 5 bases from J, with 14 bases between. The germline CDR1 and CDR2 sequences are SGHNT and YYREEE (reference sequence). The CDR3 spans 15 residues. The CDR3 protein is CASSLDGFQGTEAFF. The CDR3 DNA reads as TGTGCCAGCAGCTTGGACGGATTCCAGGGAACTGAAGCTTTCTTT.

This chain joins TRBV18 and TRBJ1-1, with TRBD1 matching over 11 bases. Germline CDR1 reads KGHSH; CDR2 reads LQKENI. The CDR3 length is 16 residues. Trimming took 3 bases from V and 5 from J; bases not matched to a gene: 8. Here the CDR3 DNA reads TGTGCCAGCTCACCCTGGACAGGGGGCTCTTGGACTGAAGCTTTCTTT. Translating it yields CASSPWTGGSWTEAFF.

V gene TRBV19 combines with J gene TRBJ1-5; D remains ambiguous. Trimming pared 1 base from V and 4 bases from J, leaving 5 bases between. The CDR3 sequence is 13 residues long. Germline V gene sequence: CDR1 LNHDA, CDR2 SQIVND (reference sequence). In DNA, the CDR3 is TGTGCCAGTAGTATAGCGACTAATCAGCCCCAGCATTTT. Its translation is CASSIATNQPQHF.

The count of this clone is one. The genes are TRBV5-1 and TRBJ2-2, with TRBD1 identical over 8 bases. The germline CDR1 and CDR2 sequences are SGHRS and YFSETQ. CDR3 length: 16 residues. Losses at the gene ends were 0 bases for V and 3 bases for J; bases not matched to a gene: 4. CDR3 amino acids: CASSLGWTGYTGELFF. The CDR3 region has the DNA TGCGCCAGCAGCTTGGGCTGGACAGGGTACACCGGGGAGCTGTTTTTT. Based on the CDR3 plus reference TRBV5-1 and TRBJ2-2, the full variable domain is KAGVTQTPRYLIKTRGQQVTLSCSPISGHRSVSWYQQTPGQGLQFLFEYFSETQRNKGNFPGRFSGRQFSNSRSEMNVSTLELGDSALYLCASSLGWTGYTGELFFGEGSRLTVL.

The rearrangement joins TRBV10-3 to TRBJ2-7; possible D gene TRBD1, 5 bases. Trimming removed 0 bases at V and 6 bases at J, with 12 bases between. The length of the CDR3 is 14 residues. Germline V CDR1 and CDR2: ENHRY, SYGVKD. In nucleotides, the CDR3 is TGTGCCATCAGTGAGTCTAGCAGGGTAGGCGAGCAGTACTTC. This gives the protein CAISESSRVGEQYF.